This TCR beta chain was captured in a study of cytomegalovirus exposure and HLA in healthy donors. Study observations and caveats: Cytomegalovirus status, reportedly, was diagnosed with high specificity and sensitivity by the classifier. Judged likely to be a sequencing artifact was a cluster of highly shared sequence variants.

Donors consisted of healthy bone marrow donors. PCR used 60 Vbeta primers and 13 Jbeta primers. Data came from immunoSEQ multiplex PCR; TCRdb stores just in-frame clones and leaves some out. The table includes 160,000 or so clones, about 77% detected once. A word on this clone: Its cognate antigen is unknown.

The receptor comes from a woman between 50 and 59 years old in good health and CMV-seronegative. The source material was PBMCs.

The CDR3 DNA sequence: TGTGCCAGCTCTCCCCTGGCGGGAGAAGTGTACGAGCAGTACTTC. Its translation is CASSPLAGEVYEQYF. The V call is TRBV18, the J call TRBJ2-7; 7 bases agree with TRBD2. J gave up 4 bases and V 6 bases, and 12 bases lay outside the gene matches. Germline V gene sequence: CDR1 KGHSH, CDR2 LQKENI. This CDR3 region has 15 residues.